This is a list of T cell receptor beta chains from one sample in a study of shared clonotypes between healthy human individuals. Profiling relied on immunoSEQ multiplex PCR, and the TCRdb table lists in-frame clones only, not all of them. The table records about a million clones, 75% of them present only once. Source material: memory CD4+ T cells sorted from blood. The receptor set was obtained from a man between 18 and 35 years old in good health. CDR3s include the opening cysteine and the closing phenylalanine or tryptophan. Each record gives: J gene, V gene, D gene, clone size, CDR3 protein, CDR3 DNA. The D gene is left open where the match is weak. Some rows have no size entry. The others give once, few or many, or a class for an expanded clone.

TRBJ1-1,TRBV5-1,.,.,CASSLGLGENTEAFF,TGCGCCAGCAGCTTGGGTCTGGGAGAGAACACTGAAGCTTTCTTT
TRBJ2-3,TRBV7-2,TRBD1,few,CASSGDRSTDTQYF,TGTGCCAGCAGCGGGGACAGGAGCACAGATACGCAGTATTTT
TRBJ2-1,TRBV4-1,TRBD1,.,CASSQDPNRDSRYNEQFF,TGCGCCAGCAGCCAAGATCCCAACCGGGACAGCCGATACAATGAGCAGTTCTTC
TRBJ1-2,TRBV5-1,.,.,CASSGISDYGYTF,TGCGCCAGCAGTGGGATTTCCGACTATGGCTACACCTTC
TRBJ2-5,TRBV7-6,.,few,CASSRGTLQETQYF,TGTGCCAGCAGCCGTGGGACTCTCCAAGAGACCCAGTACTTC
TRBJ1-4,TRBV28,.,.,CASSDRATNEKLFF,TGTGCCAGCAGCGACAGAGCAACTAATGAAAAACTGTTTTTT
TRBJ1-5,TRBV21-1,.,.,CASVVSSGTGEFRPQHF,TGTGCCAGCGTAGTAAGCTCCGGGACAGGGGAATTTCGGCCCCAGCATTTT
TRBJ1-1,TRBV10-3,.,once,CAISGSVGVVTGLTEAFF,TGTGCCATCAGTGGATCCGTCGGGGTCGTTACAGGGTTAACTGAAGCTTTCTTT
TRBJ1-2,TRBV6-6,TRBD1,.,CASSYSGTGTGYTF,TGTGCCAGCAGTTACTCGGGGACAGGGACCGGCTACACCTTC
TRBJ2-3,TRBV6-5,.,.,CAVTDTQYF,TGTGCCGTAACAGATACGCAGTATTTT
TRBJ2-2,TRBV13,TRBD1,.,CARAGTGYSGELFF,TGTGCCAGGGCCGGGACAGGGTATTCCGGGGAGCTGTTTTTT
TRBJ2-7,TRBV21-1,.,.,CASRGAWTGTIYEQYF,TGTGCCAGCAGGGGGGCATGGACAGGGACGATCTACGAGCAGTACTTC
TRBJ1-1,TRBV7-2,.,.,CASSLSHTANTEAFF,TGTGCCAGCAGCCTGTCCCACACAGCGAACACTGAAGCTTTCTTT
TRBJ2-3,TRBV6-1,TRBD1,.,CASRPRGQSTDTQYF,TGTGCCAGCAGGCCCAGGGGGCAGAGCACAGATACGCAGTATTTT
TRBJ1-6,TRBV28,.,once,CASRKGSSYNSPLHF,TGTGCCAGCAGAAAGGGGAGCTCCTATAATTCACCCCTCCACTTT
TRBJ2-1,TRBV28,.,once,CASSLWRNEQFF,TGTGCCAGCAGTTTATGGCGCAATGAGCAGTTCTTC
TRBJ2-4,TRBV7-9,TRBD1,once,CASSRTGVAKNIQYF,TGTGCCAGCAGCCGGACAGGGGTAGCCAAAAACATTCAGTACTTC
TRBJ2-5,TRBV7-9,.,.,CASSTGVGTQYF,TGTGCCAGCAGCACGGGGGTGGGGACCCAGTACTTC
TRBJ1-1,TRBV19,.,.,CATMEGYTEAFF,TGTGCCACAATGGAGGGTTACACTGAAGCTTTCTTT
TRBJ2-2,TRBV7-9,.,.,CASSETGPGELFF,TGTGCCAGCAGCGAGACAGGTCCCGGGGAGCTGTTTTTT
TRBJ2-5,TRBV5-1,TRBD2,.,CASSLGLADLGGETQYF,TGCGCCAGCAGCCTCGGACTAGCGGACCTCGGAGGAGAGACCCAGTACTTC
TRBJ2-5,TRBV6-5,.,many,CATSNRINGETQYF,TGTGCCACCTCCAACAGGATTAATGGAGAGACCCAGTACTTC
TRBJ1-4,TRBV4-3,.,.,CASSPLAGLNEKLFF,TGCGCCAGCAGCCCCTTAGCCGGGTTAAACGAAAAACTGTTTTTT
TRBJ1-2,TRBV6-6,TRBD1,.,CASSPGQLNYGYTF,TGTGCCAGCAGTCCGGGACAGCTCAACTATGGCTACACCTTC
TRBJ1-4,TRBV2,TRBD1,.,CASGDRGQVTNEKLFF,TGTGCCAGCGGAGACAGGGGGCAAGTAACTAATGAAAAACTGTTTTTT
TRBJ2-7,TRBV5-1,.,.,CASSPTGTTYEQYF,TGCGCCAGCAGCCCGACCGGGACGACCTACGAGCAGTACTTC
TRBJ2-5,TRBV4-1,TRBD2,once,CASSQRASGRELETQYF,TGCGCCAGCAGCCAACGGGCTAGCGGGAGGGAGTTAGAGACCCAGTACTTC
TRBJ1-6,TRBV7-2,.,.,CASSYSSPLHF,TGTGCCAGCAGTTATTCTTCACCCCTCCACTTT
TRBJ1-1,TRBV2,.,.,CASSEKVGEGNTEAFF,TGTGCCAGCAGTGAGAAGGTGGGGGAAGGTAACACTGAAGCTTTCTTT
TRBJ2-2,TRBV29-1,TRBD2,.,CSVEDRGSGGGTGELFF,TGCAGCGTTGAAGATCGGGGAAGCGGGGGAGGGACCGGGGAGCTGTTTTTT
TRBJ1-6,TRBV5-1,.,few,CASRPRGDNSPLHF,TGCGCCTCCCGGCCACGGGGGGATAATTCACCCCTCCACTTT
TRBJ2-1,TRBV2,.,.,CASSETGVGEQFF,TGTGCCAGCAGTGAGACGGGGGTCGGAGAGCAGTTCTTC
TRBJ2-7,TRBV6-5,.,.,CASSYGRGREQYF,TGTGCCAGCAGTTACGGACGTGGGCGGGAGCAGTACTTC
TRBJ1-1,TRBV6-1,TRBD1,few,CASSAQGIGVNTEAFF,TGTGCCAGCAGTGCACAGGGGATAGGGGTGAACACTGAAGCTTTCTTT
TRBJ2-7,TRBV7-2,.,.,CASSLMFGATYEQYF,TGTGCCAGCAGCTTAATGTTCGGGGCGACCTACGAGCAGTACTTC
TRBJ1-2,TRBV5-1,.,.,CASRRDQAALYGYTF,TGCGCCAGCAGGAGGGACCAGGCCGCCCTCTATGGCTACACCTTC
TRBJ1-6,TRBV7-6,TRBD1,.,CASQLGQGGNSPLHF,TGTGCCAGCCAATTGGGGCAGGGGGGTAATTCACCCCTCCACTTT
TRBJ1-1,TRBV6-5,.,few,CASSSNTEAFF,TGTGCCAGCAGCTCGAACACTGAAGCTTTCTTT
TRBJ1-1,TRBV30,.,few,CASYNPSMNTEAFF,TGTGCCTCCTACAACCCGTCAATGAACACTGAAGCTTTCTTT
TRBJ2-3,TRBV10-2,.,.,CASSSSGESTDTQYF,TGCGCCAGCAGCTCGTCAGGAGAGAGCACAGATACGCAGTATTTT
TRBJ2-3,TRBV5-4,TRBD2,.,CASSLASGHTDTQYF,TGTGCCAGCAGCTTGGCTAGCGGACACACAGATACGCAGTATTTT
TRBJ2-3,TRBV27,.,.,CASSFQLANTQYF,TGTGCCAGCAGTTTCCAGCTAGCGAATACGCAGTATTTT
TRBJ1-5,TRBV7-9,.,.,CASSLGGSHQPQHF,TGTGCCAGCAGCTTAGGTGGCAGCCATCAGCCCCAGCATTTT